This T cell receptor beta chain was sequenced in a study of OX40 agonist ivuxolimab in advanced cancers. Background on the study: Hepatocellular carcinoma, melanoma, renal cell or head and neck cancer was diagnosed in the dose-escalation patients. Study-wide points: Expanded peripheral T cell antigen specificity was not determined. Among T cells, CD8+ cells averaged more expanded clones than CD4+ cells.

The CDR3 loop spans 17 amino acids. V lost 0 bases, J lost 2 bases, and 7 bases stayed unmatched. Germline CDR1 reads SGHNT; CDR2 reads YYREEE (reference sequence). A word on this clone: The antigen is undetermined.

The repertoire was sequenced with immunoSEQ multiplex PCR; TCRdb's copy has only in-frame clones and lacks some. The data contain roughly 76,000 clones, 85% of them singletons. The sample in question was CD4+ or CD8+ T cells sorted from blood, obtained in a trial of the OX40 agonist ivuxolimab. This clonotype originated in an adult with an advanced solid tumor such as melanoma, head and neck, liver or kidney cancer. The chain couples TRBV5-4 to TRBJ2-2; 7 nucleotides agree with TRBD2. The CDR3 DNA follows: TGTGCCAGCAGCTTGGGGGGAGCGGGGCCTAACACCGGGGAGCTGTTTTTT. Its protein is CASSLGGAGPNTGELFF.